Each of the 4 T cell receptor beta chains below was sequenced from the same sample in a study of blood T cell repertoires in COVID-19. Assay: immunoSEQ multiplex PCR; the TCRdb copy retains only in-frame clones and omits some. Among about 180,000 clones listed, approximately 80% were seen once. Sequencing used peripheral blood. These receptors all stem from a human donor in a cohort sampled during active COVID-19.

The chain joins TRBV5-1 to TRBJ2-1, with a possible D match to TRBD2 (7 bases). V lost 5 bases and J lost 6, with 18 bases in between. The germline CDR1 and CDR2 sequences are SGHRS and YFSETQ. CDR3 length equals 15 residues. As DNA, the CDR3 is TGCGCCAGCAGATCTGGAGAGGGGGGGCCCAATGAGCAGTTCTTC. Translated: CASRSGEGGPNEQFF.

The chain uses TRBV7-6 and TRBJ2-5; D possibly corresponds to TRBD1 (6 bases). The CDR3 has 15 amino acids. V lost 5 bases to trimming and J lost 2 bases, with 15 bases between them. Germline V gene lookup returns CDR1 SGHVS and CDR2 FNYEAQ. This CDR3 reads CASSPRGQTQETQYF. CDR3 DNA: TGTGCCAGCAGCCCCCGGGGACAAACTCAAGAGACCCAGTACTTC.

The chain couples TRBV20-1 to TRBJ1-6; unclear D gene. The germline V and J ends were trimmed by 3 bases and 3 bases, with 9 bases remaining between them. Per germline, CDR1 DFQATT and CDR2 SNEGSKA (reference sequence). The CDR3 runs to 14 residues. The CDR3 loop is CSASRGDYNSPLHF. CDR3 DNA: TGCAGTGCTAGTAGAGGAGACTATAATTCACCCCTCCACTTT.

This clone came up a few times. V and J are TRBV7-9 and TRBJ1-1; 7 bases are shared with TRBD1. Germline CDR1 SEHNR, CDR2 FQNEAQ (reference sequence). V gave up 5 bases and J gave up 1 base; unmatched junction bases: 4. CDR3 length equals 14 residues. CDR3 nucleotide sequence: TGTGCCAGCAGCGAGCGACAGGGGAACACTGAAGCTTTCTTT. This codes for CASSERQGNTEAFF.